The TCR beta chain under discussion was sequenced for a study of cytomegalovirus exposure and HLA in healthy donors. Study overall: Unique TCR beta sequences numbering approximately 120 million came from 190 million or so T cells in an earlier analysis. Study outcomes and limitations: The productive fraction for most TCR beta V segments was about 87% or about 30% in an earlier analysis. Association with HLA alleles at 0.05 false discovery rate was found for about 17,000 TCR beta sequences in a later analysis. The study recorded over 150 TCR beta chains that were cytomegalovirus-associated.

CDR1 is LNHNV and CDR2 is YYDKDF in the germline V gene (reference sequence). The CDR3 spans 15 residues. With V trimmed by 2 bases and J by 0 bases, 4 bases remained unmatched. Turning to this clone: What it binds is unknown.

The study ran its PCR with 60 Vbeta and 13 Jbeta primers. The table came from immunoSEQ multiplex PCR; TCRdb's copy has only in-frame clones and leaves some out. This sample has 170,000 or so clones, with roughly four fifths found just once. Sequencing was carried out using PBMCs. This clonotype was sampled from a man aged 18 to 29 in good health and CMV-seronegative. The chain joins TRBV15 to TRBJ2-7; 7 bases line up with TRBD2. The CDR3 sequence: CATSRSSGSSYEQYF. The CDR3 DNA is TGTGCCACCAGCAGATCTAGCGGTAGCTCCTACGAGCAGTACTTC.